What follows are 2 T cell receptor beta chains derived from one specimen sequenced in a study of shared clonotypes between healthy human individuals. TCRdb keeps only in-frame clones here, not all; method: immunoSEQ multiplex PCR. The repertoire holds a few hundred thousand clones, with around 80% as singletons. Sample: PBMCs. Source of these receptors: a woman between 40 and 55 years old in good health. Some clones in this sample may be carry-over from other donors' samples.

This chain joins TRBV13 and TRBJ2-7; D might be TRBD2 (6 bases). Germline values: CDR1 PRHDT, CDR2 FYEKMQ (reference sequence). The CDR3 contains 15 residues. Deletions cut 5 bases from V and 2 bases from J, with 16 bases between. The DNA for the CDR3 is TGTGCCAGCAGCAGATACTTCAAGCGGGCCTACGAGCAGTACTTC. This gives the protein CASSRYFKRAYEQYF.

The CDR3 bases are TGCGCCAGCAGCCAAGTTAACCCGGGCTCGGGGGGTGAAAAACTGTTTTTT. It yields the protein CASSQVNPGSGGEKLFF. V is TRBV4-1 and J is TRBJ1-4; perhaps TRBD1 as D (5 bases). Germline lookup yields CDR1 MGHRA and CDR2 YSYEKL. V was trimmed by 1 base and J by 7 bases, leaving 19 bases between them. This CDR3 region has 17 residues.